This T cell receptor beta chain originates from a study of tumor-infiltrating lymphocytes in oesophageal squamous cell carcinoma. A single record per CDR3 protein comes from TCRdb applying MiXCR to the PCR reads. The table lists 15,000 or so distinct CDR3 sequences, under 70% of them singletons. A word on this clonotype: The limits of the CDR3 on the DNA are not certain, so only TCRdb's listed CDR3 is given.

This TCR came from a female donor with esophageal squamous cell carcinoma. Sequencing used esophageal tumor tissue.

The CDR3 protein is CASSFRGRGLARGGETQYF. This rearrangement joins TRBV7-8 to TRBJ2-7; TRBD1, the D gene given by the table, was not confirmed from the DNA. The V gene's germline CDR1 is SGHVS and CDR2 FQNEAQ. The CDR3 is made up of 19 amino acids, end residues included.